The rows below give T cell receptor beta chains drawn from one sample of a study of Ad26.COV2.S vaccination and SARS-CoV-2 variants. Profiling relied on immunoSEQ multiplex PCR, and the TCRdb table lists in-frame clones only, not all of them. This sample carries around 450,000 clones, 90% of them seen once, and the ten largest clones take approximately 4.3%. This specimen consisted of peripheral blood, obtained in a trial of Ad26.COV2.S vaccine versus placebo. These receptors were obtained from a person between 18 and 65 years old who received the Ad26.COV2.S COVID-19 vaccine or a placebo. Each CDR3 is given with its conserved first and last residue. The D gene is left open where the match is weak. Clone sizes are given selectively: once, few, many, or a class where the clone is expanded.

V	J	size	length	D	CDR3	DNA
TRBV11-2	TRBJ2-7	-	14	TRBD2	CASSPLAGGHEQYF	TGTGCCAGCAGCCCCCTAGCGGGAGGCCACGAGCAGTACTTC
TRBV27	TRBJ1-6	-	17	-	CASRTVGTRIYNSPLHF	TGTGCCAGCCGAACGGTGGGGACACGAATCTATAATTCACCCCTCCACTTT
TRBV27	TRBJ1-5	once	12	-	CASGREYQPQHF	TGTGCCAGCGGCAGGGAATACCAGCCCCAGCATTTT
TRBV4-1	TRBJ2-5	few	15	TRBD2	CASSHLLGEGETQYF	TGCGCCAGCAGCCATCTCCTAGGGGAGGGTGAGACCCAGTACTTC
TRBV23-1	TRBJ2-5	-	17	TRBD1	CASSYPYRGLGQETQYF	TGCGCCAGCAGCTACCCCTACAGGGGTTTGGGCCAAGAGACCCAGTACTTC
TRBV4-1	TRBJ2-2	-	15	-	CASRGLFGFTGELFF	TGCGCCAGCAGAGGGTTGTTCGGGTTCACCGGGGAGCTGTTTTTT
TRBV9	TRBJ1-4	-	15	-	CASSVGGAVLEKLFF	TGTGCCAGCAGCGTAGGTGGAGCGGTTCTTGAAAAACTGTTTTTT
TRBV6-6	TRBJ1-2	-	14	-	CASRDTGFNYGYTF	TGTGCCAGCAGGGACACAGGGTTTAACTATGGCTACACCTTC
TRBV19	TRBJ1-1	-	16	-	CASSIKSGRRNTEAFF	TGTGCCAGTAGTATTAAGTCGGGGCGTCGGAACACTGAAGCTTTCTTT
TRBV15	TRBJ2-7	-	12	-	CATNDGSGEQYF	TGTGCCACCAATGACGGGTCGGGGGAGCAGTACTTC
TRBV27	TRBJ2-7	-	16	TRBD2	CASSPPWGSGRNEQYF	TGTGCCAGCAGTCCGCCCTGGGGTAGCGGGAGAAACGAGCAGTACTTC
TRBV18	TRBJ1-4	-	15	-	CASSENGRTNEKLFF	TGTGCCAGCTCAGAAAATGGACGAACTAATGAAAAACTGTTTTTT
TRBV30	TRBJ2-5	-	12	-	CAWDQGRETQYF	TGTGCCTGGGATCAGGGGAGGGAGACCCAGTACTTC
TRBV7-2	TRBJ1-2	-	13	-	CASSVDRNYGYTF	TGTGCCAGCAGCGTCGACAGAAACTATGGCTACACCTTC
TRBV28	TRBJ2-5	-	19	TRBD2	CASSLGVAGASGNQETQYF	TGTGCCAGCAGTTTAGGTGTCGCGGGGGCTAGCGGGAACCAAGAGACCCAGTACTTC
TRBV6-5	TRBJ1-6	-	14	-	CASSYQAPDSPLHF	TGTGCCAGCAGTTATCAAGCACCGGATTCACCCCTCCACTTT
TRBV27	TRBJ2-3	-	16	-	CASSSKQGDRTDTQYF	TGTGCCAGCAGCTCTAAACAGGGAGATAGGACAGATACGCAGTATTTT
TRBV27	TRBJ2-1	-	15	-	CASSFYAGSYNEQFF	TGTGCCAGCAGTTTTTACGCGGGCTCCTACAATGAGCAGTTCTTC
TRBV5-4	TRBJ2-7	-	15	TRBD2	CASSLATAGGYEQYF	TGTGCCAGCAGCTTGGCCACCGCGGGAGGGTACGAGCAGTACTTC
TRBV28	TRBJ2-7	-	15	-	CASSPTSPFPYEQYF	TGTGCCAGCAGTCCCACCAGTCCCTTTCCCTACGAGCAGTACTTC
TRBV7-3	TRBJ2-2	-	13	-	CASSLTLGGELFF	TGTGCCAGCAGCTTAACGCTAGGCGGGGAGCTGTTTTTT
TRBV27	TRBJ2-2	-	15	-	CASSPTDANTGELFF	TGTGCCAGCAGTCCCACCGATGCGAACACCGGGGAGCTGTTTTTT
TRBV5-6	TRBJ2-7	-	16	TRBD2	CASSPGAGGPSYEQYF	TGTGCCAGCAGCCCAGGAGCGGGAGGGCCCTCATACGAGCAGTACTTC
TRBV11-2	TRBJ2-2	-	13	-	CASTPGYTGELFF	TGTGCCAGCACCCCCGGGTACACCGGGGAGCTGTTTTTT
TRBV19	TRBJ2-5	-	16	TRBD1	CASSIDSRGTEVRWYF	TGTGCCAGTAGTATAGATTCGAGGGGGACAGAAGTACGATGGTACTTC
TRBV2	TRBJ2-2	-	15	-	CASSKGGYNTGELFF	TGTGCCAGCAGTAAGGGCGGGTATAACACCGGGGAGCTGTTTTTT
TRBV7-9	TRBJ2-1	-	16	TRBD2	CASSKLTASGSNEQFF	TGTGCCAGCAGCAAGCTTACAGCTAGCGGGAGCAATGAGCAGTTCTTC
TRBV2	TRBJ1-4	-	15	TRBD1	CASRVQGGPNEKLFF	TGTGCCAGCAGGGTACAGGGGGGACCTAATGAAAAACTGTTTTTT
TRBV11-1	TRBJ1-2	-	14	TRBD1	CASSLEGTENGYTF	TGTGCCAGCAGCTTAGAGGGGACAGAGAATGGCTACACCTTC
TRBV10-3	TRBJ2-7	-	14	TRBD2	CAISVSGDFTEQYF	TGTGCCATCAGTGTTAGCGGGGACTTTACCGAGCAGTACTTC
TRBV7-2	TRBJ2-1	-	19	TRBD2	CASSPQFVMLAGEYNEQFF	TGTGCCAGCAGCCCCCAATTCGTGATGCTAGCGGGAGAGTACAATGAGCAGTTCTTC
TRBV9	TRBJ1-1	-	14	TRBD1	CASSVQGEMSEAFF	TGTGCCAGCAGCGTACAGGGGGAGATGAGTGAAGCTTTCTTT
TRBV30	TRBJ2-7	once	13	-	CAWSVTITYEQYF	TGTGCCTGGAGTGTTACGATAACCTACGAGCAGTACTTC
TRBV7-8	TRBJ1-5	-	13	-	CASSLLRSQPQHF	TGTGCCAGCAGCCTCTTACGGAGTCAGCCCCAGCATTTT
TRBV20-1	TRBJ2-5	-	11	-	CSARVLETQYF	TGCAGTGCTAGAGTGCTTGAGACCCAGTACTTC
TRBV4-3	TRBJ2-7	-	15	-	CASSQDSGRSYEQYF	TGCGCCAGCAGCCAAGATTCCGGGAGATCCTACGAGCAGTACTTC
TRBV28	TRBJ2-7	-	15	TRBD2	CASSFFTSGSDEQYF	TGTGCCAGCAGTTTTTTCACTAGCGGGAGCGACGAGCAGTACTTC
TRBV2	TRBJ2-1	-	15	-	CASSTERPTYNEQFF	TGTGCCAGCAGTACCGAACGGCCTACCTACAATGAGCAGTTCTTC
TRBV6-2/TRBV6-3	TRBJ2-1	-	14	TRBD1	CASSYSRTGGEQFF	TGTGCCAGCAGTTACTCGAGGACAGGAGGTGAGCAGTTCTTC
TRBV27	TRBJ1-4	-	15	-	CASSSGTRPNEKLFF	TGTGCCAGCAGTTCCGGGACAAGGCCTAATGAAAAACTGTTTTTT
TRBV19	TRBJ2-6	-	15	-	CASSIAGAGANVLTF	TGTGCCAGTAGTATAGCAGGGGCAGGGGCCAACGTCCTGACTTTC
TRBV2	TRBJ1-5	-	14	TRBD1	CASSGGNRGQPQHF	TGTGCCAGCAGTGGGGGGAACAGGGGTCAGCCCCAGCATTTT
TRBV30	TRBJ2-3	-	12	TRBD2	CAWGGVVTTQYF	TGTGCCTGGGGGGGGGTTGTGACTACGCAGTATTTT
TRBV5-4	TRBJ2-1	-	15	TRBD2	CASSGAGVTYNEQFF	TGTGCCAGCAGCGGGGCGGGAGTAACCTACAATGAGCAGTTCTTC
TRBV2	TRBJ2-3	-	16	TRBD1	CASSVNRGPSTDTQYF	TGTGCCAGCAGTGTAAACAGGGGGCCTAGCACAGATACGCAGTATTTT
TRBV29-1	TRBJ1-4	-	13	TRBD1	CSGQGGTNEKLFF	TGCAGCGGACAGGGGGGTACTAATGAAAAACTGTTTTTT